Shown below are 10 T cell receptor beta chains from a single sample sequenced in a study of spatial heterogeneity in lung cancer. TCRdb called the 5' RACE reads again in MiXCR, with one record for every CDR3 protein. The sample consists of about 92,000 distinct CDR3 sequences, roughly 12% of them appearing once. Time point denoted: sample taken at primary tumor resection. This sample comprised PBMCs, obtained at surgery. Receptors were obtained from a male donor with early-stage non-small cell lung cancer.

This clonotype was recorded many times. V gene TRBV25-1 combines with J gene TRBJ2-7; the match to TRBD1 covers 9 bases. Germline CDR1 is MGHDK and CDR2 is SYGVNS. The V segment lost 4 bases and the J segment 0 bases; nucleotides outside the gene matches: 1. The length of the CDR3 is 14 residues. CDR3 nucleotide sequence: TGTGCCAGCAGTGCGGGACAGGGCTCCTACGAGCAGTACTTC. Translating it yields CASSAGQGSYEQYF.

The CDR3: CASSQDSASGAPYEQYF. For the CDR3, the DNA is TGTGCCAGCAGCCAAGATTCGGCTAGCGGGGCACCCTACGAGCAGTACTTC. J is TRBJ2-7 and V is TRBV4-2; 9 bases fit TRBD2. The germline V gene encodes CDR1 LGHNA and CDR2 YNFKEQ. The CDR3 runs 17 residues. V was clipped by 0 bases and J by 2 bases; unmatched bases: 8.

This clonotype was detected ten times or more. V usage is TRBV3-1 and J usage is TRBJ2-5; D is possibly TRBD2 (5 bases). This CDR3 has 16 amino acids. V lost 1 base, J lost 2 bases, and 14 bases lay in between. CDR1 and CDR2 (germline): LGHDT, YNNKEL (reference sequence). CDR3 region: CASSQGYSVIQETQYF. Here the CDR3 DNA reads TGTGCCAGCAGCCAAGGTTATAGCGTTATACAAGAGACCCAGTACTTC.

This clonotype was counted a few times. CDR3 loop: CATSRDGEETQYF. The CDR3 DNA sequence: TGTGCCACCAGCAGAGATGGGGAAGAGACCCAGTACTTC. The chain couples TRBV15 to TRBJ2-5; D is undetermined. There are 13 residues in the CDR3. Germline values: CDR1 LNHNV, CDR2 YYDKDF (reference sequence). V lost 0 bases, J lost 3 bases, and 5 bases lay in between. Looking up the rest from reference TRBV15 and TRBJ2-5 gives the full variable domain: DAMVIQNPRYQVTQFGKPVTLSCSQTLNHNVMYWYQQKSSQAPKLLFHYYDKDFNNEADTPDNFQSRRPNTSFCFLDIRSPGLGDTAMYLCATSRDGEETQYFGPGTRLLVL.

This clonotype came up a few times. The V call is TRBV6-2 or TRBV6-3, the J call TRBJ1-2; D uncertain. The CDR3 sequence is 13 residues long. The V end lost 2 bases, the J end lost 7 bases, and 11 bases lay between the germline ends. The germline V gene encodes CDR1 MNHEY and CDR2 SVGEGT. CDR3 amino acids: CASSYGRRSGYTF. DNA of the CDR3: TGTGCCAGCAGTTACGGCAGGCGGAGTGGCTACACCTTC.

This clonotype was detected ten times or more. The genes are TRBV7-9 and TRBJ2-6, with TRBD2 as a possible D gene (5 bases). V shed 2 bases and J shed 2 bases, with 7 bases lying between them. Germline lookup yields CDR1 SEHNR and CDR2 FQNEAQ (reference sequence). The CDR3 sequence is 15 residues long. In DNA form, the CDR3 reads TGTGCCAGCAGCTTAATGCGGGCTGGGGCCAACGTCCTGACTTTC. Translating gives CASSLMRAGANVLTF.

This clonotype appeared a few times. V gene TRBV6-6 combines with J gene TRBJ1-2; TRBD1 matches 9 bases. Trimming cost V 5 bases and J 7 bases; bases outside gene matches: 11. Germline V CDR1 and CDR2: MNHNY, SVGAGI (reference sequence). The CDR3 runs to 15 residues. This CDR3 reads CASSPGTGSGSGYTF. CDR3 in DNA: TGTGCCAGCAGTCCCGGGACAGGGTCGGGGTCTGGCTACACCTTC.

The rearrangement joins TRBV7-3 to TRBJ1-1; D is uncertain. There are 16 residues in the CDR3. The germline V gene encodes CDR1 SGHTA and CDR2 FQGTGA. The V and J ends lost 3 bases and 4 bases respectively, with 18 bases between them. As DNA, the CDR3 is TGTGCCAGCAGCTTTTTAGGACCTACTGTTGTCACTGAAGCTTTCTTT. Translating gives CASSFLGPTVVTEAFF.

The rearrangement uses TRBV20-1 and TRBJ2-5; D could derive from TRBD1 or TRBD2 (5 bases each). CDR3 length: 13 amino acids. V shed 6 bases and J shed 4 bases, with 15 bases lying between them. Germline CDR1 reads DFQATT; CDR2 reads SNEGSKA (reference sequence). CDR3 nucleotide sequence: TGCAGTGCAACCGACGGGGCACCAGAGACCCAGTACTTC. This sequence encodes CSATDGAPETQYF.

The chain has TRBV11-2 and TRBJ2-3, with TRBD2 as a possible D gene (5 bases). The CDR3 consists of 16 residues. Germline V lookup: CDR1 SGHAT, CDR2 FQNNGV. The ends were cut back, 1 base at V and 2 bases at J, with 13 bases in the middle. The CDR3 sequence is CASSLGRTQDTDTQYF. The CDR3 DNA is TGTGCCAGCAGCTTAGGGAGGACCCAAGACACAGATACGCAGTATTTT.